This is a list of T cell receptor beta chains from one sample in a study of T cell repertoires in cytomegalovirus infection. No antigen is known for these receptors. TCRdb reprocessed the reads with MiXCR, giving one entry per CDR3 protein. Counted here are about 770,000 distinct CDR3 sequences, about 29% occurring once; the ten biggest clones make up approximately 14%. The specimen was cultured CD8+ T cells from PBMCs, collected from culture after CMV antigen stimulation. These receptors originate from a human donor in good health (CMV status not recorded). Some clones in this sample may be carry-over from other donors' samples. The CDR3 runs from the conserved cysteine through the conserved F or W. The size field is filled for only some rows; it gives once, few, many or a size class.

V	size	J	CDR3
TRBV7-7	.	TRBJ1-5	CASSSGRNQPQHF
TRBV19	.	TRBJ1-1	CASSMWGAGNTEAFF
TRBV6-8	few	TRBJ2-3	CASSYSAGLLTDTQYF
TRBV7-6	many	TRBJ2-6	CASSLRGLPPYSGANVLTF
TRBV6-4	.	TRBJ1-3	CASRIEGAAGNTIYF
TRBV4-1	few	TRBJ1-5	CASSPTGQGGQPQHF
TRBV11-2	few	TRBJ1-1	CASTSHGAMNTEAFF
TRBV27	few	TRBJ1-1	CASSLIFPRVDLDTEAFF
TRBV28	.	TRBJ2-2	CASSSTSGATGELFF
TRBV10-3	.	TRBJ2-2	CAITETGGGTGELFF
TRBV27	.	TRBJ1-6	CASSSTGTENSPLHF
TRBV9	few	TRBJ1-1	CASSVEGAQAFF
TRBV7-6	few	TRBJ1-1	CASSLVGRGGNTEAFF
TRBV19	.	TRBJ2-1	CASTKQRTAYNEQFF
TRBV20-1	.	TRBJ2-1	CSARETGGLYNEQFF
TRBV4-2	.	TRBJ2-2	CASRSAGELFF
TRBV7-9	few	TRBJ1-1	CASSLPAGNTEAFF
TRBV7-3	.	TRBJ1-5	CASSLKWVYRDPQHF
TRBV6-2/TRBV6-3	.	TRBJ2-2	CASLNFRGRAGGELFF
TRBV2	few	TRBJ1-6	CASSESWTPVGSGNSPLHF
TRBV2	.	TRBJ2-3	CASPSGTSGGRGTDTQYF
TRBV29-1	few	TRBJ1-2	CSGLSGDYGYTF
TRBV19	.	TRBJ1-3	CASRTRQGVDTIYF
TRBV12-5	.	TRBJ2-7	CASGLGRGYEQYF
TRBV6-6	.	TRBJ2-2	CASSYLPQGVTNTGELFF
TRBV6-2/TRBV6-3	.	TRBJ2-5	CASSPTGQQETQYF
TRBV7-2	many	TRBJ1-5	CASSVNRVRNQPQHF
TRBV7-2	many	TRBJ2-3	CASSLAPRFEGTDTQYF
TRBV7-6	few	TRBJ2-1	CASSLGTQSYNEQFF